This paragraph covers one TCR beta chain sequence. The entry originates in a study of cytomegalovirus exposure and HLA in healthy donors. Researchers ran the PCR with 60 Vbeta and 13 Jbeta primers. Produced via immunoSEQ multiplex PCR; TCRdb's table is partial and in-frame only. This sample yields around 63,000 clones, of which around four fifths are seen a single time; approximately 9.7% belongs to the top ten. The trim removed 5 bases at V and 8 bases at J, leaving 8 bases unmatched. Germline lookup yields CDR1 MRHNA and CDR2 SNTAGT. The CDR3 is made up of 16 amino acids. The material sequenced was PBMCs. This chain joins TRBV6-4 and TRBJ2-1, with TRBD2 identical over 14 bases. The TCR sequence derives from a man aged 40-49 years in good health and CMV-seronegative. The CDR3 DNA sequence: TGTGCCAGCAGTCTTGACGGGACTAGCGGGGGCCATGAGCAGTTCTTC. Translating it yields CASSLDGTSGGHEQFF.